The source of this T cell receptor beta chain is a study of T cells in Graves' hyperthyroidism and ophthalmopathy. Study results and limitations: Ophthalmopathy onset followed model prediction by a median approximately 6.2 months.

In the case of this clonotype: Its antigen is not identified.

It was RNA transcripts that yielded the amplified TCR beta CDR3 regions. An initial round of RT-PCR targeting the TCR CDR3 relied on the HTBI primer set. MiXCR, run by TCRdb on the multiplex PCR reads, gives a single entry per CDR3 protein. Of over 650,000 distinct CDR3 sequences detected, just under 45% appear once; the ten largest clones hold less than 9.5%. Specimen: peripheral blood or thyroid tissue (not recorded which). The origin of this receptor is an adult man with Graves' disease, either hyperthyroidism or ophthalmopathy (not recorded which).

The CDR3 is CASSLALSSGANVLTF. The CDR3 nucleotides read TGTGCCAGCAGCTTAGCGCTAAGTTCGGGGGCCAACGTCCTGACTTTC. V gene TRBV7-8 combines with J gene TRBJ2-6; the D is unclear. Trimming removed 0 bases from V and 4 bases from J, with 10 bases in between. CDR1 and CDR2 (germline): SGHVS, FQNEAQ. This CDR3 has 16 residues.